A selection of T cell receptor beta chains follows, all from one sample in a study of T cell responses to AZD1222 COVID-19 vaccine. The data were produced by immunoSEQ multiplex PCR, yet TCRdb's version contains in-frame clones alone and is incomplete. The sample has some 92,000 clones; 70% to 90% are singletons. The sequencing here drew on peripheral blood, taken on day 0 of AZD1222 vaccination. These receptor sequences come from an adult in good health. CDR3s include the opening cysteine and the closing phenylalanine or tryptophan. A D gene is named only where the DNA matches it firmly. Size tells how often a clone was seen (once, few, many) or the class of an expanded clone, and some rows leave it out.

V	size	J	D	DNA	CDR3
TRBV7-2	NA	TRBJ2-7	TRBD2	TGTGCCAGCAGCTTACGACTAGCGTCCTCCTACGAGCAGTACTTC	CASSLRLASSYEQYF
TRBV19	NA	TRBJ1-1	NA	TGTGCCAGTAGTATAAAATATTTCGGCCCAGGGCCTGCTTTCTTT	CASSIKYFGPGPAFF
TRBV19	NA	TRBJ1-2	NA	TGTGCCAGTAGTACGAACAGGGTATGGACTAACTATGGCTACACCTTC	CASSTNRVWTNYGYTF
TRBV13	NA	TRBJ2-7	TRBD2	TGTGCCAGCAGCTTAGGGACTAGCGGACTTCGAACTTACGAGCAGTACTTC	CASSLGTSGLRTYEQYF
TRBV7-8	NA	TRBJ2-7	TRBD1	TGTGCCAGCAGTTTCCAGGGGGTCTCCTACGAGCAGTACTTC	CASSFQGVSYEQYF
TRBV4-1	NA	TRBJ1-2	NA	TGCGCCAGCAGCCAAGTCGACTCATCCAACTATGGCTACACCTTC	CASSQVDSSNYGYTF
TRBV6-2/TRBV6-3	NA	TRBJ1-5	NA	TGTGCCAGCAGCCCTACCGACAGAACTAGTTACAATCAGCCCCAGCATTTT	CASSPTDRTSYNQPQHF
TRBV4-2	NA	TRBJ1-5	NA	TGTGCCAGCAGCCAAGAGCCCAGTACTCATCAGCCCCAGCATTTT	CASSQEPSTHQPQHF
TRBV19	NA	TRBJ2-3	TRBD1	TGTGCCAGTAGTCGCCGGACAGGGGGCTCAGATACGCAGTATTTT	CASSRRTGGSDTQYF
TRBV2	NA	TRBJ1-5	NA	TGTGCCAGCAGTGAAGCCCACCCCAGAGCAGCTAGCAATCAGCCCCAGCATTTT	CASSEAHPRAASNQPQHF
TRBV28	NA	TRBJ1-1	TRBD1	TGTGCCAGCAGTCGGTGGGGACAGGGGGGGAACACTGAAGCTTTCTTT	CASSRWGQGGNTEAFF
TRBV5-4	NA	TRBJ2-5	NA	TGTGCCAGCAGCTTGGTGGGGGGAGTGCTGTTGGGAGAGACCCAGTACTTC	CASSLVGGVLLGETQYF
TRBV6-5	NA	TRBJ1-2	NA	TGTGCCAGCAGTCCGGGAGGAGCTAACTATGGCTACACCTTC	CASSPGGANYGYTF
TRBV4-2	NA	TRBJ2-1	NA	TGTGCCAGCAGCCAAGATCGAAGAGCGCTTGAGCAGTTCTTC	CASSQDRRALEQFF
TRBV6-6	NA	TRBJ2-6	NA	TGTGCCAGCAGTTCAGCCTCTGGGGCCAACGTCCTGACTTTC	CASSSASGANVLTF
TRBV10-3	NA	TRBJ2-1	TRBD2	TGTGCCATCAGTGAAAAGGGGGGACTAGCGGGAGGCAATGAGCAGTTCTTC	CAISEKGGLAGGNEQFF
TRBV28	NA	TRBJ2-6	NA	TGTGCCAGATCAAAGGGGATGCATTCCTCTGGGGCCAACGTCCTGACTTTC	CARSKGMHSSGANVLTF
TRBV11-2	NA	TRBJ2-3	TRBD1	TGTGCCAGCAGCTTAATAGCACAGGGGGCCCCCACAGATACGCAGTATTTT	CASSLIAQGAPTDTQYF
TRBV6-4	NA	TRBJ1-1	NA	TGTGCCAGCAGTGACAACCCAGCAGGGGAGGTGGACACTGAAGCTTTCTTT	CASSDNPAGEVDTEAFF
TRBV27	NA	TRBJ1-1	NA	TGTGCCAGCAGTTCCAGGGGGAACACTGAAGCTTTCTTT	CASSSRGNTEAFF
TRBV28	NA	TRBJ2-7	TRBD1	TGTGCCAGCAGTGGGACAGAGTACGAGCAGTACTTC	CASSGTEYEQYF
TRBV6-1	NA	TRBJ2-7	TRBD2	TGTGCCAGCAGTGAAACTAGCGGGAGTTACGAGCAGTACTTC	CASSETSGSYEQYF
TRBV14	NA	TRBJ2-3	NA	TGTGCCAGCAGCCAAGAATGGCGGGGTAGCACAGATACGCAGTATTTT	CASSQEWRGSTDTQYF
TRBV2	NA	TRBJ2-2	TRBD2	TGTGCCAGCAGAGTAGGGACTAGCGACGGGGAGCTGTTTTTT	CASRVGTSDGELFF
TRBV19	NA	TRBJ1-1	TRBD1	TGTGCCAGTAGTTACAGGGGAGGTATCACTGAAGCTTTCTTT	CASSYRGGITEAFF
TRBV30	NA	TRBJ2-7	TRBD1	TGTGCCTGGAGCCGGGACAGGTCTTTCGAGCAGTACTTC	CAWSRDRSFEQYF
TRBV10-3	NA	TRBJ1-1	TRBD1	TGTGCCAGCGGGGGGGGGACAGCGAACACTGAAGCTTTCTTT	CASGGGTANTEAFF
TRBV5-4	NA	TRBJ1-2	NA	TGTGCCAGCAGCATACCAGCGGGGTCCAACTATGGCTACACCTTC	CASSIPAGSNYGYTF
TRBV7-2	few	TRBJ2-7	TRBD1	TGTGCCAGCAGCTTAGTGGGACAGGCTGACTACGAGCAGTACTTC	CASSLVGQADYEQYF
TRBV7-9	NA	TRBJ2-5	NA	TGTGCCAGCAGCCAAGAGACCCAGTACTTC	CASSQETQYF
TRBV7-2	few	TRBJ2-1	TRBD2	TGTGCCAGCAGCCTTAGACTAGCGAGTCACTCCTACAATGAGCAGTTCTTC	CASSLRLASHSYNEQFF
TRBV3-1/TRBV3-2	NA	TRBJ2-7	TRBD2	TGTGCCAGCAGCATTCACACCGGGACTAGCTTCTACGAGCAGTACTTC	CASSIHTGTSFYEQYF
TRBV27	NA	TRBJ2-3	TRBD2	TGTGCCAGCAGTTTAACGGGGCCTAGCGGGGCAAGGGCGTATTTT	CASSLTGPSGARAYF
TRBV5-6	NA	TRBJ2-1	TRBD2	TGTGCCAGCAGCTCCCTGATAGCGGGAAATGAGCAGTTCTTC	CASSSLIAGNEQFF
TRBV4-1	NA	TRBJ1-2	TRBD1	TGCGCCAGCAGCCAGTTACAGGTACGAGGGGGCGCCGGGAGTTCGACCTATGGCTACACCTTC	CASSQLQVRGGAGSSTYGYTF
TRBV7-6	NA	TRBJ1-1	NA	TGTGCCAGCAGCTTAGGTTGGAGTGCAGACACTGAAGCTTTCTTT	CASSLGWSADTEAFF
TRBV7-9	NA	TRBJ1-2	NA	TGTGCCAGCAGCTTAGGGACGGACTATGGCTACACCTTC	CASSLGTDYGYTF
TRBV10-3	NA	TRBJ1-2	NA	TGTGCCATCGCGGGGGGAATGAACTATGGCTACACCTTC	CAIAGGMNYGYTF
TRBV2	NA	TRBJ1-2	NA	TGTGCCAGCAGTGAACGGTCTAACTATGGCTACACCTTC	CASSERSNYGYTF
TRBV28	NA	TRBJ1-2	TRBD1	TGTGCCAGCTTTGGACAGGGGGCTAACTATGGCTACACCTTC	CASFGQGANYGYTF
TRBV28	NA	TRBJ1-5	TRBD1	TGTGCCAGCAATTCACGGGACAGTCAACAGATCGGCAATCAGCCCCAGCATTTT	CASNSRDSQQIGNQPQHF
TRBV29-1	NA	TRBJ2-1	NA	TGCAGCGTTGAAGATCCCGGGAAAACCTCCTACAATGAGCAGTTCTTC	CSVEDPGKTSYNEQFF
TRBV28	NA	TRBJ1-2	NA	TGTGCCAGCAGATCATCAGGGGTTTTGGGCTACACCTTC	CASRSSGVLGYTF
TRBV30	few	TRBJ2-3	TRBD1	TGTGCCTGGAGCCGGACAGGGGCCGCAGATACGCAGTATTTT	CAWSRTGAADTQYF
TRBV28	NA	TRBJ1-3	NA	TGTGCCAGCAGTTCATACCTCAGCTCTGGAAACACCATATATTTT	CASSSYLSSGNTIYF
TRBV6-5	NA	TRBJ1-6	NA	TGTGCCAGCACGGGCAGTTATAATTCACCCCTCCACTTT	CASTGSYNSPLHF
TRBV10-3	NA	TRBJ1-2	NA	TGTGCCATCAGTGAGCGCACAGGGAACTATGGCTACACCTTC	CAISERTGNYGYTF